Sequencing of this TCR beta chain was carried out in a study of post-analysis software for immune sequencing data (dated by TCRdb to about 2015). Study-level background: Recorded disease courses included relapsing-remitting, secondary progressive and progressive-relapsing multiple sclerosis, with some patients lacking subtype annotation. The patient repertoires were compared against fewer than twelve previously published healthy control repertoires obtained from donors aged roughly 6 to 28 years. A subset of samples was prepared in parallel using single-end sample barcoding, then pooled and co-amplified after Illumina adapter ligation.

This clonotype was found a few times. Its specific antigen is unknown. No base quality values were provided; no much bigger clone lies one nucleotide off. Library creation used PCR. The listed sequencing device is Illumina HiSeq 2500. To reduce PCR and sequencing biases, unique molecular identifiers were incorporated into the TCR beta cDNA libraries. Per 1 to 10 million input T cells, 500,000 or so cDNA molecules were obtained, such that each molecule approximated one T cell. The patient libraries were prepared and sequenced using the same protocol as the earlier healthy control dataset. Samples belonging to the same batch were prepared together, multiplexed and sequenced on a shared HiSeq lane. The study's processing was this. Raw barcoded reads were processed with MIGEC, discarding single-read molecular identifier groups before consensus assembly and CDR3 extraction. VDJtools was used for post-analysis of the clonotype tables, with diversity normalized by down-sampling every dataset to the smallest sample size. In repertoire overlap clustering, CDR3 amino acid sequences, but not nucleotide sequences, were matched to correct batch-related cross-sample contamination. TCRdb trimmed the raw reads at Q25, called clones with MiXCR and kept productive beta chains. Here each entry gathers all rows of one CDR3 protein and keeps the most common genes and DNA. The V and J calls were determined by TCRdb, not by the authors. The sample table holds 550,000 to 700,000 distinct CDR3 sequences, of which roughly 47% were seen once. About 1.5% of the sample rests with the top ten.

The study at large found these results: Strong co-clustering of samples prepared in the same batch was shown by direct clustering with F measure, prompting a batch-effect correction. Compared with controls, multiple sclerosis patients had significantly lower normalized Chao1 diversity, a finding suggesting substantial peripheral T-cell clonal expansion. Roughly 5 TRBV segments, including TRBV5-6, TRBV5-1 and TRBV20-1, were significantly more frequent in patients than controls. The multiple sclerosis patient group was slightly younger than the control group.

The germline V gene (reference sequence) specifies MNHEY as CDR1 and SMNVEV as CDR2. Including cysteine and phenylalanine, the CDR3 has 15 amino acids. This entry keeps only the CDR3 DNA: 45 bases, framed from base 1. V is pruned by 5 bases and J by 6 bases, leaving 7 bases of the junction without a gene match. To demonstrate the VDJtools post-analysis software, the study profiled TCR beta repertoires from the peripheral blood of about a dozen young patients with multiple sclerosis. Multiple sclerosis patients were children and adolescents aged about 6 to 17 years. The V and J segments used are TRBV27 and TRBJ2-7; TRBD2 aligns with 13 central bases. The sequence came from a girl aged 5-17 years with multiple sclerosis. The specimen sequenced was blood. In nucleotides, the sequence is TGTGCCAGCAGTCCACTAGCGGGAGGGTTACGCGAGCAGTACTTC. This sequence encodes CASSPLAGGLREQYF.